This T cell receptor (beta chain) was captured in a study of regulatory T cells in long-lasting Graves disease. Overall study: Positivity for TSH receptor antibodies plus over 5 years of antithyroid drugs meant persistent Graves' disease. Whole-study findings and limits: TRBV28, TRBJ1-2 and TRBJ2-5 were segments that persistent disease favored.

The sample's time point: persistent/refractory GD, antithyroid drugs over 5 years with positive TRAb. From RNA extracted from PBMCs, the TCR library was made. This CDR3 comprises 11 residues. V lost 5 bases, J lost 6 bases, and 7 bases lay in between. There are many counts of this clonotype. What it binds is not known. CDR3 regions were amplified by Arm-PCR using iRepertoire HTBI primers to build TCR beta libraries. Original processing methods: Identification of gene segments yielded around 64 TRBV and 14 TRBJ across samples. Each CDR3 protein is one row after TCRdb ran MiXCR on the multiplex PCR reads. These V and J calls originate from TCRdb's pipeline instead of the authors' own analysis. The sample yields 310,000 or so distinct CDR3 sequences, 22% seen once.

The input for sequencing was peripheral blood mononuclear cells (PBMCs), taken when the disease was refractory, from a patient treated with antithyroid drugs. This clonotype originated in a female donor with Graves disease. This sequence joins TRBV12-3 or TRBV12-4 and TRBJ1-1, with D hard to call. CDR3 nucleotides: TGTGCCAGCAGTCGGTCGTCTGAAGCTTTCTTT. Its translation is CASSRSSEAFF.